The rows below give T cell receptor beta chains drawn from one sample of a study of vaccination and CD4 T cells after COVID-19. Via MiXCR, TCRdb re-called the PCR reads, giving one row per CDR3 protein. The sample holds about 5,400 distinct CDR3 sequences, 30% to 40% seen once. Antigens for these TCRs are unknown. Sequences were obtained from CD4+ T cells from blood, cultured in vitro. The receptors originated from a human donor in good health. The CDR3 runs from the conserved cysteine through the conserved F or W. D genes are given only for firm matches. Clone size is shown for a subset of rows, as once, few, many or a class of expanded clone.

abundance | j_gene | d_gene | v_gene | CDR3aa | CDR3nt
NA | TRBJ1-1 | NA | TRBV7-8 | CASSPYPEAFF | TGTGCCAGCAGCCCTTACCCAGAAGCTTTCTTT
few | TRBJ1-5 | TRBD1 | TRBV20-1 | CSASPATGGHQPQHF | TGCAGTGCTAGCCCCGCCACAGGGGGCCATCAGCCCCAGCATTTT
few | TRBJ1-2 | TRBD1 | TRBV11-2 | CASSLDRGRGYTF | TGTGCCAGCAGCTTAGACAGGGGGCGCGGCTACACCTTC
few | TRBJ2-3 | TRBD2 | TRBV6-1 | CASRGGTSAFTDTQYF | TGTGCCAGCAGAGGAGGAACTAGCGCCTTCACAGATACGCAGTATTTT
NA | TRBJ1-5 | NA | TRBV5-6 | CASSLASGQPQHF | TGTGCCAGCAGCTTGGCGAGTGGACAGCCCCAGCATTTT
few | TRBJ1-5 | NA | TRBV6-1 | CASQGYSNQPQHF | TGTGCCAGTCAGGGGTATAGCAATCAGCCCCAGCATTTT
NA | TRBJ1-6 | NA | TRBV30 | CAWSRTHPSPLHF | TGTGCCTGGAGCAGGACCCATCCATCACCCCTCCACTTT
NA | TRBJ2-1 | TRBD2 | TRBV10-1 | CASSISGGAEEQFF | TGCGCCAGCAGTATTAGCGGGGGGGCGGAGGAGCAGTTCTTC
NA | TRBJ2-3 | TRBD2 | TRBV5-4 | CASSSFTGGRSDTQYF | TGTGCCAGCAGCTCCTTTACGGGGGGGCGATCAGATACGCAGTATTTT
NA | TRBJ2-7 | NA | TRBV6-1 | CASSRDTYEQYF | TGTGCCAGCAGTAGGGACACCTACGAGCAGTACTTC
NA | TRBJ2-1 | NA | TRBV7-2 | CASSLTYEQFF | TGTGCCAGCAGCTTAACGTATGAGCAGTTCTTC
NA | TRBJ1-3 | NA | TRBV20-1 | CSASVIFGNTIYF | TGCAGTGCTTCGGTGATATTCGGAAACACCATATATTTT
NA | TRBJ2-1 | TRBD1 | TRBV7-9 | CAIGGLANEQFF | TGTGCCATAGGGGGCCTAGCCAATGAGCAGTTCTTC
NA | TRBJ2-5 | TRBD2 | TRBV20-1 | CSARRLAGGKETQYF | TGCAGTGCTCGACGACTAGCGGGGGGGAAAGAGACCCAGTACTTC
NA | TRBJ2-3 | NA | TRBV10-1 | CASSENLLTDTQYF | TGCGCCAGCAGTGAGAATCTCCTTACAGATACGCAGTATTTT
few | TRBJ1-2 | NA | TRBV6-5 | CASSYSWEPHYGYTF | TGTGCCAGCAGTTACTCCTGGGAGCCTCACTATGGCTACACCTTC
medium-sized | TRBJ2-6 | NA | TRBV20-1 | CSARVTGAGANVLTF | TGCAGTGCTAGGGTTACAGGTGCTGGGGCCAACGTCCTGACTTTC
NA | TRBJ2-1 | NA | TRBV7-9 | CASSLRWGGLFNEQFF | TGTGCCAGCAGCTTAAGGTGGGGGGGGCTATTCAATGAGCAGTTCTTC
NA | TRBJ2-5 | NA | TRBV29-1 | CSVSQQGRTETQYF | TGCAGCGTCTCCCAACAGGGTCGTACGGAGACCCAGTACTTC
medium-sized | TRBJ1-2 | NA | TRBV27 | CASSLSGERPYGYTF | TGTGCCAGCAGTTTATCCGGGGAGCGTCCTTATGGCTACACCTTC
once | TRBJ2-7 | NA | TRBV5-5 | CASSLAGASYEQYF | TGTGCCAGCAGCTTGGCAGGGGCAAGCTACGAGCAGTACTTC
few | TRBJ1-2 | NA | TRBV7-2 | CASSLYGGDYGYTF | TGTGCCAGCAGCCTCTATGGGGGTGACTATGGCTACACCTTC
NA | TRBJ2-7 | TRBD1 | TRBV15 | CATSRDAGTGGYEQYF | TGTGCCACCAGCAGAGATGCCGGGACAGGGGGATACGAGCAGTACTTC
NA | TRBJ1-2 | NA | TRBV19 | CASSLRQAWDGYTF | TGTGCCAGTAGTCTCCGACAGGCCTGGGATGGCTACACCTTC
few | TRBJ1-2 | NA | TRBV7-9 | CASSRDNGYGYTF | TGTGCCAGCAGCCGGGACAACGGCTATGGCTACACCTTC
few | TRBJ1-1 | NA | TRBV6-1 | CASSDQGVEATEAFF | TGTGCCAGCAGTGACCAGGGCGTAGAAGCGACTGAAGCTTTCTTT
few | TRBJ2-5 | TRBD1 | TRBV12-3/TRBV12-4 | CASSRRTTGGETQYF | TGTGCCAGCAGTCGAAGGACAACAGGGGGAGAGACCCAGTACTTC
few | TRBJ1-2 | NA | TRBV6-1 | CASSENSPYGYTF | TGTGCCAGCAGTGAAAATAGCCCCTATGGCTACACCTTC
NA | TRBJ1-1 | TRBD1 | TRBV19 | CASKRQGGTRVTEAFF | TGTGCCAGTAAAAGACAGGGAGGAACTCGTGTTACTGAAGCTTTCTTT
NA | TRBJ1-1 | NA | TRBV6-1 | CASSTQGGAAGAFF | TGTGCCAGCAGTACCCAAGGAGGGGCCGCAGGAGCTTTCTTT
few | TRBJ2-2 | NA | TRBV6-1 | CASTLGRTGELFF | TGTGCCAGCACCCTAGGTCGGACCGGGGAGCTGTTTTTT
NA | TRBJ2-1 | TRBD1 | TRBV6-1 | CASSEVGTGYNEQFF | TGTGCCAGCAGTGAAGTAGGGACAGGCTACAATGAGCAGTTCTTC
few | TRBJ1-5 | NA | TRBV19 | CASSEGGQPQHF | TGTGCCAGTAGTGAGGGGGGTCAGCCCCAGCATTTT
once | TRBJ2-7 | NA | TRBV11-2 | CASSLSPYSHEQYF | TGTGCCAGCAGCCTTAGTCCTTATTCCCACGAGCAGTACTTC
few | TRBJ2-1 | NA | TRBV19 | CASNTWDEQFF | TGTGCCAGTAATACGTGGGATGAGCAGTTCTTC
few | TRBJ1-1 | NA | TRBV20-1 | CSAIGQGEAFF | TGCAGTGCTATAGGACAAGGTGAAGCTTTCTTT
NA | TRBJ1-1 | NA | TRBV18 | CASSPFSESTEAFF | TGTGCCAGCTCACCCTTTTCCGAATCCACTGAAGCTTTCTTT
NA | TRBJ2-3 | TRBD1 | TRBV20-1 | CSATTIKDRGLFKDTQYF | TGCAGTGCCACCACGATTAAGGACAGGGGATTATTCAAAGATACGCAGTATTTT
NA | TRBJ2-2 | NA | TRBV2 | CATQKGGNTGELFF | TGTGCCACACAAAAGGGGGGGAACACCGGGGAGCTGTTTTTT